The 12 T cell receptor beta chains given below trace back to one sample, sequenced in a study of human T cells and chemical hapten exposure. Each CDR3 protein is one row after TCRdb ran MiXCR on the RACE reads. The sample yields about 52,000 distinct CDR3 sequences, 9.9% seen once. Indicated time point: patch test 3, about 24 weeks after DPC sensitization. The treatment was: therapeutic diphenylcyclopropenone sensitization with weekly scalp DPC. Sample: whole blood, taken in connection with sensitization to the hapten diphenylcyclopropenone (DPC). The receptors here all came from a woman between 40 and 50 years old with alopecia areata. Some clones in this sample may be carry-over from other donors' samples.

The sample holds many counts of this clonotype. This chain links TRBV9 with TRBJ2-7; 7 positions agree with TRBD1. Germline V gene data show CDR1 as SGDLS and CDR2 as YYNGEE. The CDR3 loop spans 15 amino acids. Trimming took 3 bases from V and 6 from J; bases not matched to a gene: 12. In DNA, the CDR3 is TGTGCCAGCAGCGCAGACGGACAGGCCCCCTCCGAGCAGTACTTC. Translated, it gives CASSADGQAPSEQYF.

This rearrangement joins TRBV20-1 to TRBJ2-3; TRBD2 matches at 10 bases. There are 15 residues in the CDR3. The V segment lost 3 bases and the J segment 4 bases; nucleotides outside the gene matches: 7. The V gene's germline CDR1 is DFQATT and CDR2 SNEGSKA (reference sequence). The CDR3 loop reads CSASPSGGAADTQYF. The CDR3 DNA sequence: TGCAGTGCTAGTCCCAGCGGGGGGGCTGCAGATACGCAGTATTTT.

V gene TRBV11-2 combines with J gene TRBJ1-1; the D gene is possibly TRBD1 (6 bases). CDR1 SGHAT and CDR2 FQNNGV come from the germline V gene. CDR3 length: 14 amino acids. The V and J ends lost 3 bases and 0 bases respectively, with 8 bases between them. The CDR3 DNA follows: TGTGCCAGCAGCTTGAACAGGGTGAACACTGAAGCTTTCTTT. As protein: CASSLNRVNTEAFF.

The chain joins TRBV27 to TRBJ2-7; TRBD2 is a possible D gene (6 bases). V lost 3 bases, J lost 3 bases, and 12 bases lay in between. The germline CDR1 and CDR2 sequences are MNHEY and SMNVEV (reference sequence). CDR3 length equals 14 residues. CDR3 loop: CASSLRGTLYEQYF. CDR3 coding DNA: TGTGCCAGCAGTTTGCGCGGGACTCTCTACGAGCAGTACTTC.

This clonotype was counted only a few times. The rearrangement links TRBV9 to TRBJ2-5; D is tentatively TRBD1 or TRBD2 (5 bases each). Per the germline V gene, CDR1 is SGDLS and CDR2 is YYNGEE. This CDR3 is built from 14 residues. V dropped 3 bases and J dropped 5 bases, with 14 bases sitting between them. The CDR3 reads CASSGDQAQETQYF. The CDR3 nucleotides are TGTGCCAGCAGCGGGGACCAAGCGCAGGAGACCCAGTACTTC. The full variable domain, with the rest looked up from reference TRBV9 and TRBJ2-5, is DSGVTQTPKHLITATGQRVTLRCSPRSGDLSVYWYQQSLDQGLQFLIQYYNGEERAKGNILERFSAQQFPDLHSELNLSSLELGDSALYFCASSGDQAQETQYFGPGTRLLVL.

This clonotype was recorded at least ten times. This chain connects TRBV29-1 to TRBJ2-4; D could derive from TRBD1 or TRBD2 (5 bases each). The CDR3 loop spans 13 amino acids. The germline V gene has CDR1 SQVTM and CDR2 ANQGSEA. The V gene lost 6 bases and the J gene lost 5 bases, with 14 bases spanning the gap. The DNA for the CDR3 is TGCAGCGTAGAACGGGACCCCCAAAACATTCAGTACTTC. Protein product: CSVERDPQNIQYF.

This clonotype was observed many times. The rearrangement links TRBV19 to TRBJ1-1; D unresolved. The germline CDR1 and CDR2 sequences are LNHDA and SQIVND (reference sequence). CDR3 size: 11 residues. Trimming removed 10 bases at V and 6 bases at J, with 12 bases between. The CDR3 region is CATRAESEAFF. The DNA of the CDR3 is TGTGCCACCCGGGCGGAGTCTGAAGCTTTCTTT.

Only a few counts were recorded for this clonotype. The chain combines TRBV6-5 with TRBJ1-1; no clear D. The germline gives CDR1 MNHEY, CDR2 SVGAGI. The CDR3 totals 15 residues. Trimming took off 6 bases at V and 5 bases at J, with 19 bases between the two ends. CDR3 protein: CASRPDGVSFTEAFF. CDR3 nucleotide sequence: TGTGCCAGCAGACCCGATGGGGTATCTTTTACTGAAGCTTTCTTT.

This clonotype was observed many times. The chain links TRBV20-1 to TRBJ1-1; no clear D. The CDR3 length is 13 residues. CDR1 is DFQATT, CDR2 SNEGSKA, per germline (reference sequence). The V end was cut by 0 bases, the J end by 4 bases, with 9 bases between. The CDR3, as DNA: TGCAGTGCTAGAGATATGGAGAGCACTGAAGCTTTCTTT. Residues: CSARDMESTEAFF.

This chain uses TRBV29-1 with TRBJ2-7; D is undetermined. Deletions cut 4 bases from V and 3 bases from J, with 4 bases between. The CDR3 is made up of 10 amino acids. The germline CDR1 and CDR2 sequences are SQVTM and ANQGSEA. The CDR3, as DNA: TGCAGCGTTGGCAGCTACGAGCAGTACTTC. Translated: CSVGSYEQYF.

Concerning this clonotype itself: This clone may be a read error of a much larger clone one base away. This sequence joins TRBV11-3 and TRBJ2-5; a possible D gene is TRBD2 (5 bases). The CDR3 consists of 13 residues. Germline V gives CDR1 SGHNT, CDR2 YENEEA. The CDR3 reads CASSLGAVETRYF. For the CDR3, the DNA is TGTGCCAGCAGCTTAGGAGCGGTGGAGACCCGGTACTTC.

CDR3 sequence: CASSQDSGLSRSYEQYF. The CDR3 DNA follows: TGTGCCAGCAGCCAAGATTCGGGGTTGAGTAGGTCCTACGAGCAGTACTTC. The chain employs TRBV4-2 and TRBJ2-7; tentatively, D is TRBD2 (5 bases). Trimming left V 0 bases short and J 1 base short, with 16 bases between. Germline V gene sequence: CDR1 LGHNA, CDR2 YNFKEQ. The CDR3 spans 17 residues.